This TCR beta chain was recorded in a study of tumor and adjacent non-tumor tissue in lung cancer. At the level of the study: On average, productive TCRbeta reads reached 4 million to 5 million per sample.

This clonotype occurred many times. In germline, CDR1 is DFQATT, CDR2 SNEGSKA (reference sequence). The length of the CDR3 is 15 residues. With V trimmed by 6 bases and J by 6 bases, 12 bases remained unmatched. TCRbeta libraries were built with three rounds of nested PCR, modified from ARM-PCR. TCRdb recomputed calls from the multiplex PCR reads with MiXCR, one row per CDR3 protein. The sample holds about 100,000 distinct CDR3 sequences, 60% to 80% seen once. RNA was extracted from bulk tissue without any cell sorting. More than 3 cm separated this lung sample from the edge of the tumor. Newly diagnosed lung cancer patients had thoracic surgery in China, August–November 2014, without prior chemotherapy.

This chain connects TRBV20-1 to TRBJ2-1, with 9 bases identical to TRBD2. The origin of this receptor is a man aged 30 to 45 with non-small cell lung cancer. Sequenced: distant non-tumor lung tissue. The CDR3 reads CSANIAGEFFNEQFF. CDR3 coding DNA: TGCAGTGCCAACATAGCGGGGGAGTTTTTCAATGAGCAGTTCTTC.